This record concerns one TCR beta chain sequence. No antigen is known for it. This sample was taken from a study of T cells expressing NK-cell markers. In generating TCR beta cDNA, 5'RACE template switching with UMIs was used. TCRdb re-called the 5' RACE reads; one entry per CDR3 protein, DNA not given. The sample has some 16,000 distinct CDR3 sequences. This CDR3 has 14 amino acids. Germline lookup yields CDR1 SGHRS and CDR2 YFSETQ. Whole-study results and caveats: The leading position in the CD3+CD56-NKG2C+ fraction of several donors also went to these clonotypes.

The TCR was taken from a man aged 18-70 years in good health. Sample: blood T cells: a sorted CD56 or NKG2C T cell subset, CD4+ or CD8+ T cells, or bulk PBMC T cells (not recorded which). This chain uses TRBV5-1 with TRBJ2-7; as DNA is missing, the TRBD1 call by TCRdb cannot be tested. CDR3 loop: CASSANRGNYEQYF. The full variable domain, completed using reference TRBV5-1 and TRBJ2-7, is KAGVTQTPRYLIKTRGQQVTLSCSPISGHRSVSWYQQTPGQGLQFLFEYFSETQRNKGNFPGRFSGRQFSNSRSEMNVSTLELGDSALYLCASSANRGNYEQYFGPGTRLTVT.